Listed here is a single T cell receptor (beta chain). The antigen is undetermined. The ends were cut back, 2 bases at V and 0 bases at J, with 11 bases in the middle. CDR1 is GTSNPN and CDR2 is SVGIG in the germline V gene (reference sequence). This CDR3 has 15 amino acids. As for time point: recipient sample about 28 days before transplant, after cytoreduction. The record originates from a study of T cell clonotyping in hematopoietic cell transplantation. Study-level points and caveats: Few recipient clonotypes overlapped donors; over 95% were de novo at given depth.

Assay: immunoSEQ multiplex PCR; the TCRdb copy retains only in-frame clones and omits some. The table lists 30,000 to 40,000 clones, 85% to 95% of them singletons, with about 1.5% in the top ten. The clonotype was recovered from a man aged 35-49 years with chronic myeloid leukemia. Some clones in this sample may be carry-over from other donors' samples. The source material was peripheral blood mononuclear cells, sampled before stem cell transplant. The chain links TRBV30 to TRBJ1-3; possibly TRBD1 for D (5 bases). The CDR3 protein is CAWSRQKFSGNTIYF. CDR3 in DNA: TGTGCCTGGAGTCGACAGAAATTCTCTGGAAACACCATATATTTT.